This TCR beta chain was observed in a study of blood T cell repertoires in COVID-19. Looking at the study overall: In each case, the material was cDNA or gDNA derived from T cells, B-cell-depleted T cells, or PBMCs.

V lost 7 bases, J lost 1 base, and 10 bases lay in between. Germline-derived CDR1 and CDR2 are SNHLY and FYNNEI. This CDR3 comprises 13 residues. This clone appeared once. It was during active infection that Seattle patients were enrolled and then longitudinally followed. In the authors' methods: Counts of nucleated cells, estimated from reference gene primer amplification, were obtained. TCRdb's copy holds only in-frame clones and misses some; the assay was immunoSEQ multiplex PCR. V, J and clone size are taken as reported in that table, and D and trimming were inferred from the DNA itself. This repertoire shows 360,000 or so clones, approximately 89% found once; its top ten account for 3% to 4.5%.

Sequencing used peripheral blood. This clonotype originated in a woman aged 60-75 years with COVID-19, enrolled during active disease. This chain links TRBV2 with TRBJ1-1, with TRBD1 as a possible D gene (6 bases). In nucleotides, the CDR3 is TGTGCCAGCATAGGGGGGGGGAACACTGAAGCTTTCTTT. Its translation: CASIGGGNTEAFF.